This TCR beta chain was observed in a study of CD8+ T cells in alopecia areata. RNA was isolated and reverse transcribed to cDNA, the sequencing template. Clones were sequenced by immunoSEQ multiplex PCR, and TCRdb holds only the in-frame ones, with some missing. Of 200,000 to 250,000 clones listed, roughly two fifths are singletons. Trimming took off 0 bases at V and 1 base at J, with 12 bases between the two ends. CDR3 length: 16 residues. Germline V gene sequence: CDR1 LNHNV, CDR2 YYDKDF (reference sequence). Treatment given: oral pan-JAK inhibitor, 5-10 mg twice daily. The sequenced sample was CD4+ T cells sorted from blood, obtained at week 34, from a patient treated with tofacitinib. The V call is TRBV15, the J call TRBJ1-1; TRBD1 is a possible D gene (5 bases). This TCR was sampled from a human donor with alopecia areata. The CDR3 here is CATSRDKQDSNTEAFF. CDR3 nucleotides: TGTGCCACCAGCAGAGATAAACAGGATTCGAACACTGAAGCTTTCTTT.